The clone carrying this T cell receptor beta chain was recorded many times. The CDR3 is 13 amino acids. The ends were cut back, 2 bases at V and 7 bases at J, with 12 bases in the middle. Germline V gene lookup returns CDR1 ENHRY and CDR2 SYGVKD. This specimen comes from a study of spatial heterogeneity in lung cancer. Study summary: Follow-up PBMC samples were sequenced when available, at a median of approximately two years after resection. Among detected sequences, beta-chain ones consistently exceeded alpha-chain ones in number. Mean representation of each unique TCR and UMI combination in the raw reads exceeded 9.5 occurrences.

This sample's time point: blood at routine non-recurrence follow-up after resection. No cell sorting; template was whole RNA from tumor, lung tissue or PBMC. Each TCR cDNA molecule bore a unique molecular identifier. TCRdb re-called the 5' RACE reads with MiXCR, one entry per CDR3 protein. Of about 120,000 distinct CDR3 sequences listed, about 12% are singletons. This receptor was identified in a male donor with early-stage non-small cell lung cancer. Sequenced material: PBMCs, taken at follow-up. This chain connects TRBV10-3 to TRBJ2-7, with D possibly matching TRBD2 (6 bases). CDR3 amino acids: CAISEVGGFEQYF. The CDR3 region has the DNA TGTGCCATCAGTGAGGTTGGGGGGTTTGAGCAGTACTTC.